The sequence of this T cell receptor beta chain was determined in a study of blood T cell repertoires in COVID-19. The wider study: Nucleic acid was either cDNA or gDNA, and it came from T cells, B-cell-depleted T cells, or PBMCs.

V lost 4 bases and J lost 2, with 15 bases in between. The germline gives CDR1 LGHDT, CDR2 YNNKEL (reference sequence). This CDR3 is built from 16 residues. The protocol was immunoSEQ multiplex PCR, while the TCRdb copy is restricted to in-frame clones and leaves out a portion. The sample comprises 140,000 to 150,000 clones, 60% to 85% of which are singletons, and more than 1.5% rests with the top ten. The clonotype was recovered from a woman aged 55-69 years with acute or convalescent COVID-19. The chain joins TRBV3-1 (or the pseudogene TRBV3-2) to TRBJ2-1, with unresolved D. Sequenced sample: peripheral blood. The DNA for the CDR3 is TGTGCCAGCAGCCCCAACAGCCTGGGCCCCTACAATGAGCAGTTCTTC. It yields the protein CASSPNSLGPYNEQFF.